This T cell receptor (beta chain) was sequenced during a study of T cells in Graves' hyperthyroidism and ophthalmopathy (dated by TCRdb to between 2018 and 2021). About the full investigation: Peripheral blood was sampled at the time of initial diagnosis, prior to any treatment. Prospective prediction of ophthalmopathy was tested in an independent validation cohort of some 20 hyperthyroidism patients and 17 patients who later progressed to ophthalmopathy. The roughly 90 discovery patients were divided at random into training and test sets in a 7:3 ratio. After blood sampling, hyperthyroidism patients were treated with methimazole at a starting dose of 30 mg daily, and ophthalmopathy patients were treated with high-dose intravenous methylprednisolone. TCR Vbeta CDR3 sequencing of 135 peripheral blood samples (43 ophthalmopathy, 75 to 85 hyperthyroidism and 17 progressor patients) is reported in the paper. TCR V-J signatures able to tell the groups apart were searched for in a discovery cohort of approximately 95 patients, of whom 43 had Graves' ophthalmopathy and roughly 58 had stable Graves' hyperthyroidism. In six Graves' hyperthyroidism patients, the study also compared T-cell repertoires from thyroid tissue with T-cell repertoires from blood. General study outcomes and caveats: Most expanded thyroid clonotypes (frequency above 0.001) were also detected in blood, a finding suggesting that blood repertoires may reflect thyroid immune responses. In validation, the model predicted progression to ophthalmopathy a median of around six months before onset, with about 71% sensitivity and roughly 77% specificity. A model built on a 13 V-J signature distinguished ophthalmopathy from stable hyperthyroidism, reaching around 88% sensitivity and 81.08% specificity in cross-validation and 80%/75% in testing. No statistical method was used to set the sample size in advance, and investigators knew the group allocation.

From the cysteine through the phenylalanine, the CDR3 covers 13 amino acids. The CDR3 DNA has 39 bases and is translated from base 1. The germline V gene specifies KGHDR as CDR1 and SFDVKD as CDR2. V is pared back by 4 bases and J by 5 bases, with 11 bases lying between the germline termini. TCR beta CDR3 regions were amplified from RNA transcripts. The first round of RT-PCR for the TCR CDR3 was performed with the HTBI primer set and the Qiagen OneStep RT-PCR kit. Libraries were constructed in a second round of multiplex PCR, after which size selection and purification were performed. The libraries were sequenced on an Illumina HiSeq2000 using paired-end 100 bp reads. Per the source publication's procedure: SOAPnuke was used to process the raw data, throwing out any read that contained adapters or uncalled bases, had a mean Phred below 15, or lacked an exact constant-primer or identifier match. COPE v1.2.5 was used to merge high-quality paired reads, and clonotypes were defined as unique nucleotide sequences. MiTCR v1.1 was used to align clonotypes to the IMGT TRBV, TRBD and TRBJ reference segments. The analysis included only V-J combinations with a frequency above 0.0001, which together covered around 99% of the repertoires. A TCS score was defined as the ratio between F50 (clonal expansion) and ExV (chaos), using BLOSUM62-based TCRdist between CDR3 peptides within each V-J. Welch's t-statistics and random forest reduced approximately 520 V-J features to roughly 13, which were used in a naive Bayes classifier (R e1071). TCRdb reran the public reads through fastp at Q25 and MiXCR, keeping productive beta chains. Duplicate CDR3 protein sequences are folded into a single record with the most common DNA and genes. The V and J calls and clone size come from TCRdb's table, not from the authors' own analysis. The sample profile shows around 350,000 distinct CDR3 sequences; around 14% of them were found once. The ten largest clones represent around 30% of the sample.

On this clonotype: Its cognate antigen has yet to be identified. It has no much larger one-base neighbor in the sample; base qualities were not kept.

Hyperthyroidism patients were newly diagnosed, with disease duration under 2 months, and aged 18 to 65 years. Exclusion was applied to patients with uncontrolled infections, other autoimmune diseases, pregnancy or lactation. Diagnoses were established on the basis of clinical symptoms, serum thyroxine and TRAb, thyroid ultrasound, and orbital computed tomography. For progressor patients, blood was drawn at the first diagnosis of hyperthyroidism, before any ophthalmopathy symptoms had appeared. PBMCs were isolated from about 9.1 ml of fresh peripheral blood by Ficoll-Paque density gradient centrifugation. Progressor patients were defined as those initially diagnosed with Graves' hyperthyroidism in whom ophthalmopathy developed during follow-up. Total RNA was extracted with Trizol reagent, and quality was checked on an Agilent 2100 Bioanalyzer.

Input material: blood. Here the chain combines TRBV24-1 and TRBJ2-7, with a weak D call of TRBD1 (6 bases match). This receptor was taken from a young woman with Graves' hyperthyroidism that later progressed to Graves' ophthalmopathy. The bases are TGTGCCACCAGTGAGGGGGCCAGGAACGAGCAGTACTTC. The resulting protein is CATSEGARNEQYF.